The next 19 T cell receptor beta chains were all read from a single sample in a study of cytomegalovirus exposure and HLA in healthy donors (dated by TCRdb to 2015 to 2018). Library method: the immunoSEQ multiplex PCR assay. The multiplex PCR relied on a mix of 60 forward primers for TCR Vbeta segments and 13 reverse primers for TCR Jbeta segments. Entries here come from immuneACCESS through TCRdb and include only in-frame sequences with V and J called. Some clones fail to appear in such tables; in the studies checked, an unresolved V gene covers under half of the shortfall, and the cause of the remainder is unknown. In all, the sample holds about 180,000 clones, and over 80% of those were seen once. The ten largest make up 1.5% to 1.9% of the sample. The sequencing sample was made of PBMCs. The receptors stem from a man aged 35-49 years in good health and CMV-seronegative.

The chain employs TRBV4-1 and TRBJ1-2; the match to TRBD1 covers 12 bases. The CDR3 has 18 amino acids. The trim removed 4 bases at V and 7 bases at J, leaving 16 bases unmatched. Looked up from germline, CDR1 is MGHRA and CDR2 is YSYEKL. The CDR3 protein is CASSLQVSGTGGAGGYTF. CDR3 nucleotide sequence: TGCGCCAGCAGCCTCCAAGTATCCGGGACAGGGGGCGCCGGTGGCTACACCTTC.

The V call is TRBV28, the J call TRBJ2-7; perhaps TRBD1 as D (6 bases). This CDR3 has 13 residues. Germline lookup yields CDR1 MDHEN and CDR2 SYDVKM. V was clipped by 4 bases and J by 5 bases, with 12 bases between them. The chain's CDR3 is CASSSRGHHEQYF. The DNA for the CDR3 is TGTGCCAGCAGTTCCAGGGGCCACCACGAGCAGTACTTC.

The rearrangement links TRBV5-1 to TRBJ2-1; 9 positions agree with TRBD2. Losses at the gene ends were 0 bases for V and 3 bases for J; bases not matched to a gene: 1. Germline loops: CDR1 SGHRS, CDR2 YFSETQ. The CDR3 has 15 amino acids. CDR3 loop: CASSLDSGGYNEQFF. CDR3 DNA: TGCGCCAGCAGCTTGGATAGCGGGGGCTACAATGAGCAGTTCTTC.

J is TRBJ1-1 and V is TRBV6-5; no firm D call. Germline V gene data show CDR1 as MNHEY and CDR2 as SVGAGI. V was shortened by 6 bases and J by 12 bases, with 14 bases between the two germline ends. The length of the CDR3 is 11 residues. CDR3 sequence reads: CASSPGQIPFF. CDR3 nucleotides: TGTGCCAGCAGCCCCGGTCAAATCCCTTTCTTT.

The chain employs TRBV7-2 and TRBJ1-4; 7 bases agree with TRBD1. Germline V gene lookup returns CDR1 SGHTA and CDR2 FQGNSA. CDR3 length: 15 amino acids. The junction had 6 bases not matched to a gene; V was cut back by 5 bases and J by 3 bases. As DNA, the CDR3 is TGTGCCAGCAGCGGTCAGACAGGGCCTAATGAAAAACTGTTTTTT. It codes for CASSGQTGPNEKLFF. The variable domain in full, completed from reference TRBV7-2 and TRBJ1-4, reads GAGVSQSPSNKVTEKGKDVELRCDPISGHTALYWYRQSLGQGLEFLIYFQGNSAPDKSGLPSDRFSAERTGGSVSTLTIQRTQQEDSAVYLCASSGQTGPNEKLFFGSGTQLSVL.

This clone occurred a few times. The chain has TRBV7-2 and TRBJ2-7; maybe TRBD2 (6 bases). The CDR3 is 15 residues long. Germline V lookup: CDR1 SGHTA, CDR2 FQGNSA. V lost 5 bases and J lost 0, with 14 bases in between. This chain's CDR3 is CASSNRDSGSYEQYF. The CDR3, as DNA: TGTGCCAGCAGCAACCGGGACTCGGGCTCCTACGAGCAGTACTTC.

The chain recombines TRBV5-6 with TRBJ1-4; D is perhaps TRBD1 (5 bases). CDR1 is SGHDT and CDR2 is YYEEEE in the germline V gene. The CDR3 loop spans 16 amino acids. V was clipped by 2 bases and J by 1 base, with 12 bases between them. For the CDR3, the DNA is TGTGCCAGCAGCTTTTCGGACGGGGGAACTAATGAAAAACTGTTTTTT. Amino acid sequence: CASSFSDGGTNEKLFF.

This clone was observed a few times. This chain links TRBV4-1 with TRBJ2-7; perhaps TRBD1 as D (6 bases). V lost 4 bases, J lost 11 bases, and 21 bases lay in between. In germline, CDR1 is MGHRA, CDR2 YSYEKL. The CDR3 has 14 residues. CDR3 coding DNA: TGCGCCAGCAGCCCTCCTCCAGGGGACGCTGGGAAGTACTTC. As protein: CASSPPPGDAGKYF.

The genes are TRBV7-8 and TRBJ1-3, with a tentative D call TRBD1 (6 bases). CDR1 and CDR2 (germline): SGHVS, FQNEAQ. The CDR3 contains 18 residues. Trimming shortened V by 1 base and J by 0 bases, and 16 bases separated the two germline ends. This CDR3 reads CASSLGDRSLNSGNTIYF. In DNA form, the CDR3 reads TGTGCCAGCAGCTTAGGAGACAGGTCCCTAAACTCTGGAAACACCATATATTTT.

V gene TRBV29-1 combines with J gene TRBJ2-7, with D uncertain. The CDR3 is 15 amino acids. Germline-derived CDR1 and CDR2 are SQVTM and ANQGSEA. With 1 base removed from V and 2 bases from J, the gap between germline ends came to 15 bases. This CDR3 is CSVEGPGQVTYEQYF. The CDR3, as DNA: TGCAGCGTTGAAGGACCTGGGCAGGTTACCTACGAGCAGTACTTC.

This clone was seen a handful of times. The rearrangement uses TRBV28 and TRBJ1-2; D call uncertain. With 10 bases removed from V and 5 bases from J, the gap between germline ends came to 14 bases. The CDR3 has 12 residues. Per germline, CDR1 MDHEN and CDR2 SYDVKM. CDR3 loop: CATQFLQYGYTF. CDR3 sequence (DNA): TGTGCCACCCAGTTTCTCCAGTATGGCTACACCTTC.

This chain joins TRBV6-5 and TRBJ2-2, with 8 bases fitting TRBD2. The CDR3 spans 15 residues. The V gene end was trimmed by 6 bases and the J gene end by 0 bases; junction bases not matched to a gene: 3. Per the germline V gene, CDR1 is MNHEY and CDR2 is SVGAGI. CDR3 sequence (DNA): TGTGCCAGCAGGGCGGGGGGCGCGAACACCGGGGAGCTGTTTTTT. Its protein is CASRAGGANTGELFF.

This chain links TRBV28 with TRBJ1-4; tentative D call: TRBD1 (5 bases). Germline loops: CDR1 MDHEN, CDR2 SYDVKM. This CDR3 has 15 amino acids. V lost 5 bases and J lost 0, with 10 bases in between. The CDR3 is CASSPRGTTNEKLFF. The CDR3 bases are TGTGCCAGCAGTCCCCGGGGGACAACTAATGAAAAACTGTTTTTT.

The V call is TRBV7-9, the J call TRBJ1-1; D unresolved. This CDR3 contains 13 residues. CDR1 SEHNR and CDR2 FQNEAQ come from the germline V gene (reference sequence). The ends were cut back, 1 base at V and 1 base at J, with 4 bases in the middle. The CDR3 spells CASSLGANTEAFF. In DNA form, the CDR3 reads TGTGCCAGCAGCTTAGGAGCGAACACTGAAGCTTTCTTT.

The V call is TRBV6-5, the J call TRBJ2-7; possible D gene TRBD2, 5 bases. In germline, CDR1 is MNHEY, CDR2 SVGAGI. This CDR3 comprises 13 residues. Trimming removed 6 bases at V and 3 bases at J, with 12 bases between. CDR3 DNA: TGTGCCAGCAGCCCCATGAGCGGCTACGAGCAGTACTTC. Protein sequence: CASSPMSGYEQYF.

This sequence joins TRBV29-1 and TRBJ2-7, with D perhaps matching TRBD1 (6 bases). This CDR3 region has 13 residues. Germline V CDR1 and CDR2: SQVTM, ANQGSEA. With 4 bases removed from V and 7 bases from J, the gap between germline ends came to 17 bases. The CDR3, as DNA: TGCAGCGTTGGGGACATAACCCGAAGGGAGCAGTACTTC. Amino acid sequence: CSVGDITRREQYF.

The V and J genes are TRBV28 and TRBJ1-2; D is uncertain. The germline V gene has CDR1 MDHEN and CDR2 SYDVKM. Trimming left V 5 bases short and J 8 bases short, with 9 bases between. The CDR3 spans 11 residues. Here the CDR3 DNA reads TGTGCCAGCAGTCGTTTGAGAGGCTACACCTTC. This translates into CASSRLRGYTF.

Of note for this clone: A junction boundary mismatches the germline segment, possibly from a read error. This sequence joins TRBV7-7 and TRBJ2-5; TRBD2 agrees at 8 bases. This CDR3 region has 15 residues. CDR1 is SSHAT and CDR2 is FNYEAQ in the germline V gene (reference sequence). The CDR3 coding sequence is TGTGCTAGCAGCTGGACCGGGACTAGCCAAGAGACCCAGTACTTC. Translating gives CASSWTGTSQETQYF. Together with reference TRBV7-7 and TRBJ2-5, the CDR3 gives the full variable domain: GAGVSQSPRYKVTKRGQDVTLRCDPISSHATLYWYQQALGQGPEFLTYFNYEAQPDKSGLPSDRFSAERPEGSISTLTIQRTEQRDSAMYRCASSWTGTSQETQYFGPGTRLLVL.

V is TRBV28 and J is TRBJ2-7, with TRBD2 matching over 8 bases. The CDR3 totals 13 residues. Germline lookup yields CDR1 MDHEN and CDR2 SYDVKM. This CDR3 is CVSGTSSFREQYF. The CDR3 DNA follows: TGTGTTTCCGGGACTAGTAGTTTCAGGGAGCAGTACTTC. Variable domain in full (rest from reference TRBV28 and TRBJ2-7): DVKVTQSSRYLVKRTGEKVFLECVQDMDHENMFWYRQDPGLGLRLIYFSYDVKMKEKGDIPEGYSVSREKKERFSLILESASTNQTSMYLCVSGTSSFREQYFGPGTRLTVT.